Included here is one T cell receptor (beta chain) sequence, with context. As yet, its antigen is unknown. Germline assignment: CDR1 SGDLS and CDR2 YYNGEE. This CDR3 spans 18 amino acids. After removal of 1 base from V and 7 bases from J, the junction contained 17 bases not matched to a gene. The data stem from a study of blood T cells in healthy people across ages. General observations from the study: The recorded TCR beta diversity per million T cells decreased in a roughly linear manner with age. Strong correlation existed between TCR beta diversity and naive T cell percentage.

For the second PCR, which ran for about 7 to 11 cycles, a sample-barcoded 5' primer and a J-beta primer mix were used. A 12-random-nucleotide template-switch adaptor tagged each cDNA molecule. Each CDR3 protein is one row after TCRdb ran MiXCR on the 5' RACE reads. The sample contains 600,000 or so distinct CDR3 sequences, 40% to 50% of which appear only once. Sequences were obtained from blood. The rearrangement joins TRBV9 to TRBJ2-1, with 7 bases identical to TRBD2. This clonotype originated in a man at least 80 years old in good health. The CDR3 DNA follows: TGTGCCAGCAGCGTAAGCCTTGGACGCTCGATAGCGGGTAATGAGCAGTTCTTC. Translation: CASSVSLGRSIAGNEQFF.